This T cell receptor beta chain emerged from a study of shared clonotypes between healthy human individuals. Notes on the study in general: Sharing across four donors was highest in naive CD4 (approximately 5%) and lowest in memory CD8 (approximately 0.4%).

Terminally differentiated effector memory CD45RA+ cells were left out of the naive CD8 fraction, which was CD45RO-negative and positively selected for CCR7. Caucasian adults residing in Nashville, Tennessee made up all the donors. About this clone: Antigen specificity is unknown.

Germline values: CDR1 SGDLS, CDR2 YYNGEE. V gave up 0 bases and J gave up 2 bases; unmatched junction bases: 2. The CDR3 extends over 14 amino acids. Deep was the level at which the assay was run. Each replicate PCR on the sorted subsets used roughly 210 ng DNA (around 31,000 T cell genomes). Sequencing was performed with immunoSEQ multiplex PCR; in TCRdb, only in-frame clones are kept and a portion is missing. The table shows hundreds of thousands of clones, with around 92% occurring only once. The source of this sequence is a man aged 25-45 years in good health. This chain connects TRBV9 to TRBJ2-7; 7 nucleotides line up with TRBD1. The material sequenced was naive CD8+ T cells sorted from blood. The CDR3 DNA reads TGTGCCAGCAGCGTAGAAGGGGGCCCCTACGAGCAGTACTTC. Its translation is CASSVEGGPYEQYF.